The next 27 T cell receptor beta chains were all read from a single sample in a study of T-cell reconstitution after alpha-beta-depleted transplantation in children. Unique molecular identifiers were used in preparing the TCRbeta library. TCRdb recomputed calls from the PCR reads with MiXCR, one row per CDR3 protein. The sample contains roughly 200,000 distinct CDR3 sequences, approximately 10% of which appear only once. Sequences were derived from PBMCs, sampled before TCRalphabeta/CD19-depleted stem cell transplant. The receptors come from a child under two years old with acute myeloid leukemia, due to receive a stem cell transplant.

This clonotype was observed many times. The J gene is TRBJ2-1, the V gene TRBV20-1; the D call may be TRBD1 or TRBD2 (5 bases each). The germline CDR1 and CDR2 sequences are DFQATT and SNEGSKA (reference sequence). CDR3 length: 12 residues. Deletions cut 5 bases from V and 11 bases from J, with 16 bases between. The CDR3 coding sequence is TGCAGTGCTCCGGGGCACCCCGCCAAGCAGTTCTTC. Its protein product is CSAPGHPAKQFF.

Comment on this clonotype: A read error is possible here, since a much larger clone lies one base away. V gene TRBV20-1 combines with J gene TRBJ1-2; D ambiguous. Germline V lookup: CDR1 DFQATT, CDR2 SNEGSKA (reference sequence). The length of the CDR3 is 13 residues. CDR3 region: CSARDNPGLGYPF. The CDR3 DNA sequence: TGCAGTGCTAGAGATAACCCTGGACTTGGCTACCCCTTC.

Ten or more counts support this clonotype. CDR3 bases: TGTGCCAGCAGTGAAGCGCAGCAGTTCTTC. Protein: CASSEAQQFF. V is TRBV2 and J is TRBJ2-1; D uncertain. In germline, CDR1 is SNHLY, CDR2 FYNNEI. The CDR3 consists of 10 residues. The V gene lost 0 bases and the J gene lost 11 bases, with 2 bases spanning the gap.

The table lists this clonotype with many counts. The chain links TRBV28 to TRBJ2-3, with 11 positions matching TRBD1. Germline lookup yields CDR1 MDHEN and CDR2 SYDVKM. J gave up 4 bases and V 3 bases, and 3 bases lay outside the gene matches. The CDR3 has 15 amino acids. CDR3 loop: CASSFLDRGPDTQYF. The DNA of the CDR3 is TGTGCCAGCAGTTTCCTGGACAGGGGGCCAGATACGCAGTATTTT.

This clonotype was picked up many times. V gene TRBV30 combines with J gene TRBJ1-1, with D hard to call. This CDR3 is built from 18 residues. The V end lost 0 bases, the J end lost 0 bases, and 20 bases lay between the germline ends. The germline V gene has CDR1 GTSNPN and CDR2 SVGIG (reference sequence). The CDR3 DNA follows: TGTGCCTGGAGTGTACAAAGGGAAGAGGCAGAGATGAACACTGAAGCTTTCTTT. Translation gives CAWSVQREEAEMNTEAFF.

This clonotype has a count of ten or more. The V call is TRBV5-1, the J call TRBJ2-1; tentative D call: TRBD1 (5 bases). The CDR3 runs 16 residues. The V gene's germline CDR1 is SGHRS and CDR2 YFSETQ. V was trimmed by 0 bases and J by 3 bases, leaving 13 bases between them. The chain's CDR3 is CASSLGGPPSYNEQFF. CDR3 sequence (DNA): TGCGCCAGCAGCTTGGGGGGCCCTCCCAGCTACAATGAGCAGTTCTTC.

The table lists this clonotype with many counts. The chain carries TRBV20-1 and TRBJ1-6, with TRBD1 matching 7 bases. The CDR3 totals 15 residues. Germline V gene data show CDR1 as DFQATT and CDR2 as SNEGSKA (reference sequence). J was trimmed by 5 bases and V by 3 bases; bases with no gene match: 7. The CDR3 protein is CSASPGQENNSPLHF. DNA of the CDR3: TGCAGTGCTAGCCCAGGACAGGAAAATAATTCACCCCTCCACTTT.

The chain has TRBV20-1 and TRBJ2-1; weak D call: TRBD2 (5 bases). Germline loops: CDR1 DFQATT, CDR2 SNEGSKA (reference sequence). The CDR3 has 17 residues. The V end lost 0 bases, the J end lost 7 bases, and 22 bases lay between the germline ends. The CDR3: CSARDPRVAGSRNEQFF. CDR3 DNA: TGCAGTGCTAGAGATCCCCGGGTGGCGGGTAGCAGGAATGAGCAGTTCTTC.

This clonotype was seen more than once but under ten times. The genes are TRBV14 and TRBJ2-6; D unclear. From germline, CDR1 is SGHDN and CDR2 FVKESK. V lost 4 bases, J lost 4 bases, and 8 bases lay in between. The length of the CDR3 is 14 residues. The CDR3 DNA sequence: TGTGCCAGCAGCCCCCCGGCGGGGGCCAACGTCCTGACTTTC. This sequence encodes CASSPPAGANVLTF.

This clonotype was observed many times. This rearrangement joins TRBV28 to TRBJ2-7; D remains ambiguous. The V and J ends lost 8 bases and 4 bases respectively, with 24 bases between them. The CDR3 sequence is 16 residues long. CDR1 MDHEN and CDR2 SYDVKM come from the germline V gene. This CDR3 is CASPPAVGPANYEQYF. The CDR3 DNA reads TGTGCCAGCCCTCCAGCAGTAGGGCCCGCTAATTACGAGCAGTACTTC.

The sample holds many counts of this clonotype. The gene calls are TRBV9 and TRBJ2-1, with 7 bases that match TRBD2. The V gene end was trimmed by 0 bases and the J gene end by 4 bases; junction bases not matched to a gene: 4. The CDR3 contains 15 residues. Germline V lookup: CDR1 SGDLS, CDR2 YYNGEE. The CDR3 DNA is TGTGCCAGCAGCGTAGGCCCAGCGGGGTACAATGAGCAGTTCTTC. Encoded protein: CASSVGPAGYNEQFF. Full variable domain (remainder filled in from reference TRBV9 and TRBJ2-1): DSGVTQTPKHLITATGQRVTLRCSPRSGDLSVYWYQQSLDQGLQFLIQYYNGEERAKGNILERFSAQQFPDLHSELNLSSLELGDSALYFCASSVGPAGYNEQFFGPGTRLTVL.

This clonotype has at least ten counts. This chain uses TRBV12-3 or TRBV12-4 with TRBJ2-5; 8 positions agree with TRBD2. V shed 5 bases and J 2 bases; nucleotides not matched to a gene: 7. This CDR3 has 15 amino acids. This CDR3 is CASSPGTRVQETQYF. CDR3 coding DNA: TGTGCCAGCAGTCCCGGGACTAGAGTACAAGAGACCCAGTACTTC.

This clonotype was seen repeatedly, ten times or more. This chain joins TRBV20-1 and TRBJ2-3; D uncertain. The CDR3 contains 15 residues. V was clipped by 3 bases and J by 0 bases, with 13 bases between them. Germline assignment: CDR1 DFQATT and CDR2 SNEGSKA (reference sequence). This chain's CDR3 is CSARTGTTSTDTQYF. The CDR3 DNA reads as TGCAGTGCTAGGACGGGCACTACTAGCACAGATACGCAGTATTTT.

This clonotype was counted a few times. V gene TRBV2 combines with J gene TRBJ1-5, with D perhaps TRBD1 (5 bases). CDR1 and CDR2 from the germline V gene are SNHLY and FYNNEI. V gave up 3 bases and J gave up 1 base, with 10 bases separating them. The CDR3 runs to 15 residues. The CDR3 spells CASSEARGSNQPQHF. The CDR3, as DNA: TGTGCCAGCAGTGAGGCGAGGGGCAGCAATCAGCCCCAGCATTTT.

The rearrangement joins TRBV7-9 to TRBJ1-6; D unclear. The CDR3 is made up of 14 amino acids. Germline V lookup: CDR1 SEHNR, CDR2 FQNEAQ (reference sequence). V dropped 1 base and J dropped 7 bases, with 8 bases sitting between them. CDR3 coding DNA: TGTGCCAGCAGCTTAGGCAGGTTCAATTCACCCCTCCACTTT. This codes for CASSLGRFNSPLHF. Variable domain in full (rest from reference TRBV7-9 and TRBJ1-6): DTGVSQNPRHKITKRGQNVTFRCDPISEHNRLYWYRQTLGQGPEFLTYFQNEAQLEKSRLLSDRFSAERPKGSFSTLEIQRTEQGDSAMYLCASSLGRFNSPLHFGNGTRLTVT.

This clonotype appeared many times. The genes are TRBV6-2 or TRBV6-3 and TRBJ1-1; TRBD1 matches 9 bases. The germline CDR1 and CDR2 sequences are MNHEY and SVGEGT. This CDR3 has 15 amino acids. The V segment lost 2 bases and the J segment 5 bases; nucleotides outside the gene matches: 6. CDR3 protein: CASSYLGQGRTEAFF. The CDR3 nucleotides read TGTGCCAGCAGTTACCTTGGACAGGGGAGAACTGAAGCTTTCTTT.

Many counts were recorded for this clonotype. In DNA form, the CDR3 reads TGCGCCAGCAGCTTGGCGGCTGGAGGAAGATCCCACTATGGCTACACCTTC. Its protein is CASSLAAGGRSHYGYTF. The chain employs TRBV5-1 and TRBJ1-2; D gene unclear. Between the trimmed V and J ends, which lost 0 bases and 3 bases, there was a span of 18 bases. This CDR3 is built from 17 residues. The V gene's germline CDR1 is SGHRS and CDR2 YFSETQ.

This clonotype was seen repeatedly, ten times or more. This rearrangement joins TRBV14 to TRBJ2-3, with D hard to call. This CDR3 region has 17 residues. V was trimmed by 4 bases and J by 1 base, leaving 18 bases between them. Germline CDR1 is SGHDN and CDR2 is FVKESK. This CDR3 reads CASSRMTVSLGTDTQYF. In DNA form, the CDR3 reads TGTGCCAGCAGCCGGATGACGGTGTCACTTGGCACAGATACGCAGTATTTT.

There are many counts of this clonotype. This chain links TRBV3-1 with TRBJ2-7; perhaps TRBD1 as D (6 bases). Trimming stripped 5 bases from V and 3 bases from J, with 17 bases between. The CDR3 is made up of 15 amino acids. From germline, CDR1 is LGHDT and CDR2 YNNKEL (reference sequence). Written as DNA, the CDR3 is TGTGCCAGCAGCGAACAGGGTGTTGGGGTCTACGAGCAGTACTTC. It encodes CASSEQGVGVYEQYF.

This clonotype was found many times. This chain uses TRBV3-1 with TRBJ2-7; no firm D call. Germline V lookup: CDR1 LGHDT, CDR2 YNNKEL (reference sequence). The CDR3 is 12 amino acids. Trimming took 3 bases from V and 3 from J, leaving 6 bases between them. CDR3 nucleotide sequence: TGTGCCAGCAGCCAGAGCCTCTACGAGCAGTACTTC. Its protein is CASSQSLYEQYF.

There are many counts of this clonotype. V and J are TRBV20-1 and TRBJ2-7; D not resolved. From germline, CDR1 is DFQATT and CDR2 SNEGSKA (reference sequence). The V end lost 6 bases, the J end lost 7 bases, and 13 bases lay between the germline ends. The CDR3 length is 11 residues. The CDR3 here is CSAGPLREQYF. The CDR3 nucleotides are TGCAGTGCCGGACCTCTTCGGGAGCAGTACTTC.

This clonotype has ten or more counts. The chain has TRBV29-1 and TRBJ1-3; D uncertain. V was pared by 4 bases and J by 0 bases, with 13 bases between. Germline V gene sequence: CDR1 SQVTM, CDR2 ANQGSEA. This CDR3 spans 15 amino acids. CDR3: CSVALGRGSGNTIYF. The CDR3 DNA is TGCAGCGTTGCCCTGGGAAGAGGCTCTGGAAACACCATATATTTT.

In this sample, this clonotype turned up many times. The J gene is TRBJ2-4, the V gene TRBV10-2; no clear D. The germline CDR1 and CDR2 sequences are WSHSY and SAAADI. The CDR3 totals 18 residues. V was shortened by 0 bases and J by 1 base, with 16 bases between the two germline ends. The CDR3 sequence is CASSESVSLMLAKNIQYF. The CDR3, as DNA: TGCGCCAGCAGTGAGTCCGTCAGTTTAATGCTGGCCAAAAACATTCAGTACTTC.

In its sample, this clonotype was seen many times. This rearrangement joins TRBV5-1 to TRBJ1-4; D not certain. The germline V gene has CDR1 SGHRS and CDR2 YFSETQ. The CDR3 extends over 15 amino acids. V lost 0 bases and J 3 bases, leaving 9 bases between the germline ends. The CDR3 sequence: CASSLATRPNEKLFF. For the CDR3, the DNA is TGCGCCAGCAGCTTGGCCACCCGGCCTAATGAAAAACTGTTTTTT.

This clonotype was seen at least ten times. The chain has TRBV7-2 and TRBJ1-5, with TRBD1 identical over 7 bases. CDR1 and CDR2 from the germline V gene are SGHTA and FQGNSA. This CDR3 is built from 16 residues. V shed 4 bases, J shed 4 bases, and the junction held 10 bases outside the gene matches. CDR3: CASSSDWDSPNQPQHF. The CDR3 DNA sequence: TGTGCCAGCAGCTCAGATTGGGACAGCCCGAATCAGCCCCAGCATTTT.

In its sample, this clonotype was seen many times. The CDR3 is CASSSAGGDEQFF. The CDR3 coding sequence is TGTGCCAGCAGTTCCGCGGGGGGGGATGAGCAGTTCTTC. The V gene is TRBV28, the J gene TRBJ2-1, with 9 bases aligning to TRBD2. Unmatched junction bases numbered 3, after V lost 4 bases and J lost 8 bases. The CDR3 length is 13 residues. The V gene's germline CDR1 is MDHEN and CDR2 SYDVKM.

Remarks on this clonotype: A much more abundant neighbour one base away suggests this may be a read error. Since the CDR3 does not end with the conserved phenylalanine or tryptophan, this likely comes from a read error. The J gene is TRBJ1-4, the V gene TRBV9; maybe TRBD1 (5 bases). The V and J ends lost 7 bases and 8 bases respectively, with 27 bases between them. The germline V gene has CDR1 SGDLS and CDR2 YYNGEE. The CDR3 contains 17 residues. This CDR3 is CASDTGTKDIIWEKLFS. CDR3 bases: TGTGCCAGCGATACCGGGACCAAAGATATTATTTGGGAAAAACTGTTTTCT.